A selection of T cell receptor beta chains follows, all from one sample in a study of blood T cell repertoires in COVID-19. Method: immunoSEQ multiplex PCR; TCRdb's copy keeps in-frame clones and lacks some. The sample lists about 77,000 clones, 70% to 80% seen once, with 15% to 20% in the top ten. Sequenced: peripheral blood. These receptors were obtained from a man between 70 and 80 years old with active or convalescent COVID-19. Each CDR3 is given with its conserved first and last residue. D genes are given only for firm matches. The listing skips clone size in some rows; elsewhere it reads once, few, many or a size class.

J gene: TRBJ1-2; clone size: -; CDR3 length: 14; V gene: TRBV28; D gene: TRBD1; CDR3 DNA: TGTGCCAGCATACCGGGACAGGGGGCGCCCGGCTACACCTTC; CDR3 protein: CASIPGQGAPGYTF
J gene: TRBJ1-5; clone size: -; CDR3 length: 17; V gene: TRBV27; D gene: TRBD1; CDR3 DNA: TGTGCCAACACCGACAGGGTTCGGGGAAAGGGAAATCAGCCCCAGCATTTT; CDR3 protein: CANTDRVRGKGNQPQHF
J gene: TRBJ1-5; clone size: -; CDR3 length: 15; V gene: TRBV11-2; D gene: TRBD1; CDR3 DNA: TGTGCCAGCAGCTTAGGACAGGGGGCAAATCAGCCCCAGCATTTT; CDR3 protein: CASSLGQGANQPQHF
J gene: TRBJ2-5; clone size: -; CDR3 length: 12; V gene: TRBV19; D gene: -; CDR3 DNA: TGTGCCAGTAGTTACAATTTCGAGACCCAGTACTTC; CDR3 protein: CASSYNFETQYF
J gene: TRBJ2-1; clone size: once; CDR3 length: 13; V gene: TRBV5-6; D gene: -; CDR3 DNA: TGTGCCAGCAGCTACCGCGGGACTGCTGAGCAGTTCTTC; CDR3 protein: CASSYRGTAEQFF
J gene: TRBJ2-5; clone size: -; CDR3 length: 13; V gene: TRBV7-3; D gene: -; CDR3 DNA: TGTGCCAGCAGCTCCGGGTCTCAAGAGACCCAGTACTTC; CDR3 protein: CASSSGSQETQYF
J gene: TRBJ2-6; clone size: -; CDR3 length: 17; V gene: TRBV6-1; D gene: -; CDR3 DNA: TGTGCCAGCAGTGAAGCGGGTAGGGGATCTGGGGCCAACGTCCTGACTTTC; CDR3 protein: CASSEAGRGSGANVLTF
J gene: TRBJ2-3; clone size: -; CDR3 length: 13; V gene: TRBV5-4; D gene: -; CDR3 DNA: TGTGCCAGCTCAGAGGAGAGCACAGATACGCAGTATTTT; CDR3 protein: CASSEESTDTQYF
J gene: TRBJ2-4; clone size: -; CDR3 length: 15; V gene: TRBV16; D gene: -; CDR3 DNA: TGTGCCAGCAGCCAAATCCTTTCAGGGCGGAACACTCAGTACTTC; CDR3 protein: CASSQILSGRNTQYF
J gene: TRBJ2-3; clone size: -; CDR3 length: 13; V gene: TRBV30; D gene: TRBD2; CDR3 DNA: TGTGCCTGGACCGGGGGGATTACAGATACGCAGTATTTT; CDR3 protein: CAWTGGITDTQYF
J gene: TRBJ2-5; clone size: once; CDR3 length: 18; V gene: TRBV7-2; D gene: TRBD2; CDR3 DNA: TGTGCCAGCAGCCAGGAGGCCCTAGCGGGGCCACAACGGGGGGCCCAGTACTTC; CDR3 protein: CASSQEALAGPQRGAQYF
J gene: TRBJ2-5; clone size: -; CDR3 length: 15; V gene: TRBV11-2; D gene: -; CDR3 DNA: TGTGCCAGCAGCACTTCGGGACTCACCTCAGAGACCCAGTACTTC; CDR3 protein: CASSTSGLTSETQYF
J gene: TRBJ1-2; clone size: -; CDR3 length: 15; V gene: TRBV4-2; D gene: TRBD1; CDR3 DNA: TGTGCCAGCAGCCAAGACCGGGACAGAGCGGCGTGGAGGTACTTC; CDR3 protein: CASSQDRDRAAWRYF
J gene: TRBJ1-5; clone size: -; CDR3 length: 20; V gene: TRBV13; D gene: TRBD1; CDR3 DNA: TGTGCCAGCAGCTTATTAACCGGGCAGGGGGCGCGGCGGGGCAATCAGCCCCAGCATTTT; CDR3 protein: CASSLLTGQGARRGNQPQHF
J gene: TRBJ2-1; clone size: -; CDR3 length: 12; V gene: TRBV5-1; D gene: -; CDR3 DNA: TGCGCCAGCAGCACGGAGGGCCGTGAGCAGTTCTTC; CDR3 protein: CASSTEGREQFF
J gene: TRBJ2-4; clone size: -; CDR3 length: 11; V gene: TRBV5-1; D gene: -; CDR3 DNA: TGCGCCAGCAGCTCTAGGACAGAGATGTACTTC; CDR3 protein: CASSSRTEMYF
J gene: TRBJ1-2; clone size: -; CDR3 length: 12; V gene: TRBV5-1; D gene: TRBD1; CDR3 DNA: TGCGCCAGCAGCGAGGGACAGAGGGGCTACACCTTC; CDR3 protein: CASSEGQRGYTF
J gene: TRBJ2-7; clone size: -; CDR3 length: 13; V gene: TRBV12-3/TRBV12-4; D gene: -; CDR3 DNA: TGTGCCAGCAGTTTATGGGAGAACTACGAGCAGTACTTC; CDR3 protein: CASSLWENYEQYF
J gene: TRBJ1-1; clone size: -; CDR3 length: 14; V gene: TRBV6-5; D gene: TRBD1; CDR3 DNA: TGTGCCAGCAGTTACGGCGGGACAGGGTATGGCGCTTTCTTT; CDR3 protein: CASSYGGTGYGAFF
J gene: TRBJ1-6; clone size: -; CDR3 length: 15; V gene: TRBV5-1; D gene: -; CDR3 DNA: TGCGCCAGCAGCTTGGGACAGCTGGGTAATTCACCCCTCCACTTT; CDR3 protein: CASSLGQLGNSPLHF
J gene: TRBJ1-4; clone size: -; CDR3 length: 14; V gene: TRBV4-1; D gene: -; CDR3 DNA: TGCGCCAGCAGCCAAGAGGGGAGTGGAGGGAAACTGTTTTTT; CDR3 protein: CASSQEGSGGKLFF
J gene: TRBJ2-1; clone size: once; CDR3 length: 17; V gene: TRBV3-1/TRBV3-2; D gene: TRBD1; CDR3 DNA: TGTGCCAGCAGCCAAGTTTTCTCTAGGCAGGGGGACAATGAGCAGTTCTTC; CDR3 protein: CASSQVFSRQGDNEQFF
J gene: TRBJ1-4; clone size: -; CDR3 length: 13; V gene: TRBV5-4; D gene: -; CDR3 DNA: TGTGCCAGCAGCTTGTACGCAGGCGAAAAACTGTTTTTT; CDR3 protein: CASSLYAGEKLFF
J gene: TRBJ2-3; clone size: -; CDR3 length: 15; V gene: TRBV4-1; D gene: TRBD2; CDR3 DNA: TGCGCCAGCAGCCTCGGACTAGATCCTGCGGATACGCAGTATTTT; CDR3 protein: CASSLGLDPADTQYF
J gene: TRBJ2-1; clone size: -; CDR3 length: 13; V gene: TRBV19; D gene: -; CDR3 DNA: TGTGCCAGTAGTTCCATAAGGGGGAATGAGCAGTTCTTC; CDR3 protein: CASSSIRGNEQFF
J gene: TRBJ1-1; clone size: -; CDR3 length: 13; V gene: TRBV12-3/TRBV12-4; D gene: TRBD1; CDR3 DNA: TGTGCCAGCAGTAGACAGGGTAACACTGAAGCTTTCTTT; CDR3 protein: CASSRQGNTEAFF